These T cell receptor beta chains were read from a single sample in a study of cytomegalovirus exposure and HLA in healthy donors. TCRdb's copy holds only in-frame clones and misses some; the assay was immunoSEQ multiplex PCR. The sample comprises 35,000 to 45,000 clones, roughly 60% of which are singletons, and approximately 12% rests with the top ten. Source material: PBMCs. These receptors originate from a man in his sixties in good health and CMV-seropositive. CDR3s include the opening cysteine and the closing phenylalanine or tryptophan. The order of the fields is V gene, CDR3 protein.

>TRBV9
CASSVTGQETQYF
>TRBV23-1
CASSPPGSRFNWLQIYNEQFF
>TRBV6-5
CASSYGLAGVDEQFF
>TRBV27
CASSLLLQGPYEQYF
>TRBV25-1
CASIGRFSYNEQFF
>TRBV2
CATAPDRGRTDTQYF
>TRBV29-1
CSVADTAGYNSPLHF
>TRBV6-1
CASSEDRDAYEQYF
>TRBV6-5
CASSYSRTSVSSEQYF
>TRBV27
CASSPSGFKSSYEQYF
>TRBV29-1
CSVDSPGHTPYEQYF
>TRBV12-5
CASGLGGAQYF
>TRBV19
CASSIEGSEANVLTF
>TRBV7-2
CASSLRGPGLAGVADTQYF
>TRBV6-6
CASSYVAGGPGRQFF
>TRBV7-6
CASSDKPAYEQYF
>TRBV5-1
CASSSGQGYTDTQYF
>TRBV19
CASSITRQNYGYTF
>TRBV28
CASSSRDTQYF